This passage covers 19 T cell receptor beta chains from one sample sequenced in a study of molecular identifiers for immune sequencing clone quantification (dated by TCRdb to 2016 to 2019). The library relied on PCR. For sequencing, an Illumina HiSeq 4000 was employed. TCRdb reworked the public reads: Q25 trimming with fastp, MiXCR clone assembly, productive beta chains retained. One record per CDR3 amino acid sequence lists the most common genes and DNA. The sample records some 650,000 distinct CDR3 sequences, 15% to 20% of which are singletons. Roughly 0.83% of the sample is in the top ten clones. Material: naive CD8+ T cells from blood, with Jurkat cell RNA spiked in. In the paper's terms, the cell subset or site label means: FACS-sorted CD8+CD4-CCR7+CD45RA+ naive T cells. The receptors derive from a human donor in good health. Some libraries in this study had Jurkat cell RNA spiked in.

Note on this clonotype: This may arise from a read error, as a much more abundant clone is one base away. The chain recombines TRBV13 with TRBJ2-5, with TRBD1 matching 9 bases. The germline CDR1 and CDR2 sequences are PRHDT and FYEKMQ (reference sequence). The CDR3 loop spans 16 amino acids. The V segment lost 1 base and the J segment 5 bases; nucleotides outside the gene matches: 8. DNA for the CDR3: TGTGCCAGCAGCTTAGACTCCGACAGGGGGAGGGAGACCCAGTACTTC. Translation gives CASSLDSDRGRETQYF.

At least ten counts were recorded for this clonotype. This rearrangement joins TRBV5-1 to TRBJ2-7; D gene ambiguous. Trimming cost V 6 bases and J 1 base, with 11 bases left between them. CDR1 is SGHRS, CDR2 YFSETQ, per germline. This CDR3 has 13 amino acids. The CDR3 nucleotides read TGCGCCAGCACCCATGGGTCTTCCTACGAGCAGTACTTC. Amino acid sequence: CASTHGSSYEQYF.

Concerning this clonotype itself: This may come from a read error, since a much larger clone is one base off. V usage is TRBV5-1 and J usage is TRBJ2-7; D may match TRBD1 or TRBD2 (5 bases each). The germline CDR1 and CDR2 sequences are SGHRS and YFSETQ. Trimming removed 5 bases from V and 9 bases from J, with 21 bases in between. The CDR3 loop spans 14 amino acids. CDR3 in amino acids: CASREDGIWDGQYF. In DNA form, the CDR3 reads TGCGCCAGCAGGGAGGACGGGATATGGGACGGGCAGTACTTC.

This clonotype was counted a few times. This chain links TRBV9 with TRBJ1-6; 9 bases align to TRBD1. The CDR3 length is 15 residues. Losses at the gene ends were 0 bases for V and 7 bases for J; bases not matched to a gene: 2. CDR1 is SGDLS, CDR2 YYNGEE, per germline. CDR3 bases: TGTGCCAGCAGCGTAGGGGACAGGGAGAATTCACCCCTCCACTTT. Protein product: CASSVGDRENSPLHF.

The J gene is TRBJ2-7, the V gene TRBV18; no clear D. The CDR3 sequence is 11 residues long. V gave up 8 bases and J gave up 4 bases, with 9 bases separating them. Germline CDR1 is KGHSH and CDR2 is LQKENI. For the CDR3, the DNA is TGTGCCAGCGCCGACCGATACGAGCAGTACTTC. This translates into CASADRYEQYF. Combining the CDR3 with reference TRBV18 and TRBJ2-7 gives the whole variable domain NAGVMQNPRHLVRRRGQEARLRCSPMKGHSHVYWYRQLPEEGLKFMVYLQKENIIDESGMPKERFSAEFPKEGPSILRIQQVVRGDSAAYFCASADRYEQYFGPGTRLTVT.

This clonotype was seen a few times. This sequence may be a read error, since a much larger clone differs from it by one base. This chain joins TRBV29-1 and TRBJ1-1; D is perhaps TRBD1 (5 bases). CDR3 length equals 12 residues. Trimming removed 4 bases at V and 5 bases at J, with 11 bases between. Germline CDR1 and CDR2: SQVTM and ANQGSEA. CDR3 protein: CSVGPSGTEAFF. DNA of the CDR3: TGCAGCGTTGGGCCCTCAGGGACTGAAGCTTTCTTT.

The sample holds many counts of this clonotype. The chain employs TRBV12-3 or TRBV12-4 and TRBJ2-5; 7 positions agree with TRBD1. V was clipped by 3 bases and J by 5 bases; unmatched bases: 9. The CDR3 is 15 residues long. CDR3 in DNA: TGTGCCAGCAGTTTTCTGGGAAGGGGGCCGGAGACCCAGTACTTC. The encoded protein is CASSFLGRGPETQYF.

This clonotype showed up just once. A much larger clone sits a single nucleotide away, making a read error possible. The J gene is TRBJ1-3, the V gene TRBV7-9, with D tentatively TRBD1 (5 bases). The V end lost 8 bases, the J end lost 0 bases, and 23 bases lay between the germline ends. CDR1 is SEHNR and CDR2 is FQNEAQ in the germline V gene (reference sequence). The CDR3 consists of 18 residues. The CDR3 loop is CASGSTIPGPYSGNTIYF. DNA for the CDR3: TGTGCCAGCGGCTCGACGATTCCGGGACCTTACTCTGGAAACACCATATATTTT.

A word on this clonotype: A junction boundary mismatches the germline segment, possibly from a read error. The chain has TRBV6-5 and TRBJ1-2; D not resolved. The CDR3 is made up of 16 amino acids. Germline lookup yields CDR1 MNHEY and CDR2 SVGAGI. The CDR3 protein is CVSSYRPSGLSYGYTF. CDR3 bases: TGTGTCAGCAGTTACCGTCCCTCCGGGCTCAGCTATGGCTACACCTTC.

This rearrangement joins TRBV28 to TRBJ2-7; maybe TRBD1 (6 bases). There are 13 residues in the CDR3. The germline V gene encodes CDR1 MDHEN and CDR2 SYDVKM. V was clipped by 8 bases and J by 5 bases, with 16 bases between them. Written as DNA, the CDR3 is TGTGCCAGCGGCAGCAGGGGAATCGACGAGCAGTACTTC. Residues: CASGSRGIDEQYF.

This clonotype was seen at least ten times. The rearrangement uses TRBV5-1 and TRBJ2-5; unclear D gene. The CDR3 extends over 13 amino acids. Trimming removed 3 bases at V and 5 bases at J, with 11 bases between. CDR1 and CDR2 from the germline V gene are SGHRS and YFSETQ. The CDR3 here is CASSSVDPETQYF. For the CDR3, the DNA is TGCGCCAGCAGCTCGGTGGATCCGGAGACCCAGTACTTC.

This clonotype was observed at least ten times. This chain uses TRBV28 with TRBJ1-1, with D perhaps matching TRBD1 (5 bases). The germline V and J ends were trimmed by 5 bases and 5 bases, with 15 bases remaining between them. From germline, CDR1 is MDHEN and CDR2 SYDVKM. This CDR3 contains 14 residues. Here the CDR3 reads CASSLTRQTTEAFF. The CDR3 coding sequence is TGTGCCAGCAGTCTCACCCGACAGACAACTGAAGCTTTCTTT.

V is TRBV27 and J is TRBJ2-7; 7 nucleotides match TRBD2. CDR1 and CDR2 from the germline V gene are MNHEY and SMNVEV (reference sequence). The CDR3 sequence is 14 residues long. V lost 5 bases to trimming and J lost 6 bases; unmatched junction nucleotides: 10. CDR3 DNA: TGTGCCAGCAGTGCGGGGGTTGTCGAACGCGAGCAGTACTTC. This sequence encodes CASSAGVVEREQYF.

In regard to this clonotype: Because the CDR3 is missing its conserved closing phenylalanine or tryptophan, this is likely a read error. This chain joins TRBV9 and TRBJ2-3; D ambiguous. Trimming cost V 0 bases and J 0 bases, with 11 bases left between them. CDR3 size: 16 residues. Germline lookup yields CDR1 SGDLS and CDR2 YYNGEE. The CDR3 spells CASSVESRRSTDTQYL. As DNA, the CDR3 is TGTGCCAGCAGCGTAGAGTCCAGACGAAGCACAGATACGCAGTATCTT.

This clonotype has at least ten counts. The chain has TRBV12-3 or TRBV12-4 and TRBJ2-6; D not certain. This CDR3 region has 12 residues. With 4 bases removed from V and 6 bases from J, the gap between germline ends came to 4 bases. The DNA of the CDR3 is TGTGCCAGCAGTTCCGTGGCCAACGTCCTGACTTTC. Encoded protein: CASSSVANVLTF.

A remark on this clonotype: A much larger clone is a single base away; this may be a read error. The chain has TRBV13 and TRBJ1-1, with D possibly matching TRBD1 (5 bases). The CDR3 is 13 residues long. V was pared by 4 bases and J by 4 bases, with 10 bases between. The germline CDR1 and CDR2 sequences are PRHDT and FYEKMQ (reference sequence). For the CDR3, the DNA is TGTGCCAGCAGCTCAGACAGTACCACTGAAGCTTTCTTT. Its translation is CASSSDSTTEAFF.

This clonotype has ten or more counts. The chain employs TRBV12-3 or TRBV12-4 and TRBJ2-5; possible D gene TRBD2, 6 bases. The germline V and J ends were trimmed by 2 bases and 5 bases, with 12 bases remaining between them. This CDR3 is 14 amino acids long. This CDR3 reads CASSLSFRGETQYF. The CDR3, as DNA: TGTGCCAGCAGTTTAAGTTTTCGGGGGGAGACCCAGTACTTC.

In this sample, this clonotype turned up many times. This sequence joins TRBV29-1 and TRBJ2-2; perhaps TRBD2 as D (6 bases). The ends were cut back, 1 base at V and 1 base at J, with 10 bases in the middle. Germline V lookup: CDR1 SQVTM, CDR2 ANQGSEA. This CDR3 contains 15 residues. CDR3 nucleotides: TGCAGCGTTGAAGCCGGCGGGGTGAACACCGGGGAGCTGTTTTTT. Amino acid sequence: CSVEAGGVNTGELFF.

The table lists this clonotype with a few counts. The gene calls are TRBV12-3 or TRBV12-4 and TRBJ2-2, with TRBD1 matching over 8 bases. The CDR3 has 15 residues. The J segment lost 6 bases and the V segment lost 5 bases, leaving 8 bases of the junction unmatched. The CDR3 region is CASSETGAGAGELFF. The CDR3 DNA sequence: TGTGCCAGCAGTGAGACAGGGGCTGGAGCCGGGGAGCTGTTTTTT.